The 19 T cell receptor beta chains listed next were all sequenced from one sample in a study of blood T cell repertoires in COVID-19. Here immunoSEQ multiplex PCR was the method, and the copy in TCRdb shows in-frame clones only, minus some. This sample has some 96,000 clones; about 90% occur once, and the top ten carry about 5%. Sample: peripheral blood. The origin of the receptors is a human donor in a cohort sampled during active COVID-19.

V is TRBV29-1 and J is TRBJ2-7, with D possibly matching TRBD2 (6 bases). The V gene's germline CDR1 is SQVTM and CDR2 ANQGSEA. This CDR3 spans 16 amino acids. V was clipped by 7 bases and J by 0 bases, with 22 bases between them. CDR3 sequence reads: CSASEGSVSSSYEQYF. The CDR3 DNA sequence: TGCAGCGCCTCGGAGGGAAGCGTTTCGAGCTCCTACGAGCAGTACTTC.

The chain joins TRBV24-1 to TRBJ2-7; 9 bases fit TRBD1. Trimming at V came to 3 bases and at J to 6 bases, leaving 11 bases not matched to a gene. The CDR3 is made up of 16 amino acids. CDR1 is KGHDR and CDR2 is SFDVKD in the germline V gene. DNA for the CDR3: TGTGCCACCAGTGATCCAAGGAAGGGACAGGGTCGCGAGCAGTACTTC. This encodes CATSDPRKGQGREQYF.

The chain joins TRBV4-3 to TRBJ2-2, with TRBD2 identical over 15 bases. Looked up from germline, CDR1 is LGHNA and CDR2 is YSLEER. V gave up 0 bases and J gave up 5 bases; unmatched junction bases: 10. This CDR3 comprises 20 residues. The chain's CDR3 is CASSQDPPYGLAGGTGELFF. CDR3 DNA sequence: TGCGCCAGCAGCCAAGATCCCCCGTATGGACTAGCGGGAGGGACCGGGGAGCTGTTTTTT.

The chain couples TRBV28 to TRBJ1-2; 9 bases line up with TRBD1. V trimming: 6 bases; J trimming: 5 bases; junction bases outside the gene matches: 7. CDR1 and CDR2 (germline): MDHEN, SYDVKM. The CDR3 runs to 14 residues. CDR3 in DNA: TGTGCCAGCAGCCACGGACAGGGGCGGTATGGCTACACCTTC. Translating it yields CASSHGQGRYGYTF.

The chain is built from TRBV28 and TRBJ1-3; the D gene is possibly TRBD1 (6 bases). The CDR3 consists of 14 residues. CDR1 and CDR2 (germline): MDHEN, SYDVKM. V was pared by 4 bases and J by 4 bases, with 11 bases between. The CDR3 region has the DNA TGTGCCAGCAGTTCCTACGGACAGGGAAACACCATATATTTT. This translates into CASSSYGQGNTIYF.

The chain has TRBV29-1 and TRBJ1-1; D possibly corresponds to TRBD1 (6 bases). The V gene lost 6 bases and the J gene lost 4 bases, with 15 bases spanning the gap. This CDR3 spans 13 amino acids. CDR1 and CDR2 (germline): SQVTM, ANQGSEA. Here the CDR3 DNA reads TGCAGCGTCCACAGGGAGTTGGCCACTGAAGCTTTCTTT. Translating it yields CSVHRELATEAFF.

A single count supports this clone. The genes are TRBV27 and TRBJ2-7; 8 nucleotides align to TRBD2. Per the germline V gene, CDR1 is MNHEY and CDR2 is SMNVEV (reference sequence). The CDR3 length is 14 residues. V dropped 6 bases and J dropped 4; count of bases not matched to a gene: 8. CDR3 bases: TGTGCCAGCAGGAAAGCGGGAGTTATATACGAGCAGTACTTC. Protein sequence: CASRKAGVIYEQYF.

The J gene is TRBJ2-3, the V gene TRBV25-1; the D is unclear. This CDR3 has 13 residues. Germline CDR1 is MGHDK and CDR2 is SYGVNS. V lost 1 base and J 10 bases, leaving 12 bases between the germline ends. The CDR3 reads CASSESAPRAQYF. Written as DNA, the CDR3 is TGTGCCAGCAGTGAATCTGCCCCCCGGGCGCAGTATTTT.

The chain recombines TRBV25-1 with TRBJ1-4; 10 nucleotides line up with TRBD1. V shed 4 bases and J 10 bases; nucleotides not matched to a gene: 6. Per the germline V gene, CDR1 is MGHDK and CDR2 is SYGVNS. This CDR3 comprises 14 residues. CDR3 sequence reads: CASSGQGAEGKLFF. The DNA of the CDR3 is TGTGCCAGCAGTGGACAGGGGGCCGAGGGAAAACTGTTTTTT.

J is TRBJ1-1 and V is TRBV10-1; the D is unclear. The germline V gene has CDR1 WNHNN and CDR2 SYGVQD (reference sequence). CDR3 size: 15 residues. V lost 6 bases and J 0 bases, leaving 14 bases between the germline ends. The CDR3 region has the DNA TGCGCCAGCAGAATCTCTAATAGCATGAACACTGAAGCTTTCTTT. Its translation: CASRISNSMNTEAFF.

J is TRBJ1-2 and V is TRBV6-2 or TRBV6-3, with D hard to call. Trimming pared 2 bases from V and 0 bases from J, leaving 7 bases between. Germline CDR1 reads MNHEY; CDR2 reads SVGEGT. The CDR3 runs to 14 residues. The CDR3 DNA sequence: TGTGCCAGCAGTTACAGAGGCCCTAACTATGGCTACACCTTC. Amino acid sequence: CASSYRGPNYGYTF.

This clone occurred a few times. The genes are TRBV11-3 and TRBJ2-1; 7 nucleotides align to TRBD1. V trimming: 0 bases; J trimming: 4 bases; junction bases outside the gene matches: 3. Germline CDR1 and CDR2: SGHNT and YENEEA. This CDR3 has 15 amino acids. The CDR3 coding sequence is TGTGCCAGCAGCTTAGAAGGGGGCTTATACAATGAGCAGTTCTTC. Amino acid sequence: CASSLEGGLYNEQFF.

In this sample, this clone turned up once. This chain connects TRBV5-5 to TRBJ2-3, with TRBD2 identical over 11 bases. The CDR3 contains 16 residues. Germline loops: CDR1 SGHKS, CDR2 YYEKEE (reference sequence). V was pared by 7 bases and J by 1 base, with 8 bases of the junction left unmatched. CDR3 coding DNA: TGTGCCAGCCTAACCCAGGGACTAGCGGGCACAGATACGCAGTATTTT. It specifies CASLTQGLAGTDTQYF.

CDR3 coding DNA: TGTGCCAGCAGCCTAGATAGCGGGAGGGCCGGGGCAGATACGCAGTATTTT. Its protein is CASSLDSGRAGADTQYF. The chain is built from TRBV5-4 and TRBJ2-3, with 11 bases aligning to TRBD2. Germline lookup yields CDR1 SGHNT and CDR2 YYREEE (reference sequence). Losses at the gene ends were 4 bases for V and 4 bases for J; bases not matched to a gene: 11. The CDR3 consists of 17 residues.

The chain combines TRBV19 with TRBJ2-1, with 7 nucleotides matching TRBD1. The CDR3 extends over 16 amino acids. Germline V gives CDR1 LNHDA, CDR2 SQIVND (reference sequence). Losses at the gene ends were 3 bases for V and 4 bases for J; bases not matched to a gene: 9. CDR3 protein: CASSMRQGGIYNEQFF. The CDR3 DNA follows: TGTGCCAGTAGTATGCGACAGGGCGGAATATACAATGAGCAGTTCTTC.

This chain links TRBV6-5 with TRBJ2-3, with a tentative D call TRBD1 (6 bases). With 6 bases removed from V and 5 bases from J, the gap between germline ends came to 18 bases. This CDR3 spans 15 amino acids. The V gene's germline CDR1 is MNHEY and CDR2 SVGAGI. The CDR3 is CASSRGQPPRDTQYF. The CDR3 DNA sequence: TGTGCCAGCAGCCGCGGACAGCCACCCCGAGATACGCAGTATTTT.

V gene TRBV4-3 combines with J gene TRBJ1-6, with D possibly being TRBD1 (6 bases). CDR3 length equals 15 residues. Germline CDR1 LGHNA, CDR2 YSLEER. V dropped 0 bases and J dropped 6 bases, with 9 bases sitting between them. CDR3 sequence reads: CASSQERTVNSPLHF. The CDR3 DNA follows: TGCGCCAGCAGCCAAGAAAGGACAGTTAATTCACCCCTCCACTTT.

At least ten counts were recorded for this clone. The chain uses TRBV7-2 and TRBJ2-2; 9 bases are a match to TRBD1. Germline V lookup: CDR1 SGHTA, CDR2 FQGNSA. The CDR3 runs 16 residues. V trimming: 2 bases; J trimming: 6 bases; junction bases outside the gene matches: 7. The DNA for the CDR3 is TGTGCCAGCAGCTTACGGGACAGGGAGATTCCCGGGGAGCTGTTTTTT. This encodes CASSLRDREIPGELFF.

The V gene is TRBV4-3, the J gene TRBJ2-2; 7 bases map to TRBD1. The CDR3 is made up of 17 amino acids. V lost 0 bases and J lost 5; bases outside the gene matches: 9. The germline V gene has CDR1 LGHNA and CDR2 YSLEER. DNA for the CDR3: TGCGCCAGCAGCCAAGATCGTCCAGGGGGAAGGACCGGGGAGCTGTTTTTT. Its protein is CASSQDRPGGRTGELFF.